The entry that follows covers one T cell receptor (beta chain) sequence. Antigen unknown. This sample was included in a study of cytomegalovirus exposure and HLA in healthy donors. As for the study in general: As an earlier analysis found, some 170 million T cells yielded 95 million to 130 million unique TCR beta sequences.

Overall study results and limits: Across donors, most TCRs were seen rarely, yet some public ones were widespread.

PCR was performed using 60 Vbeta and 13 Jbeta primers. This table comes from immunoSEQ multiplex PCR, and its TCRdb copy is limited to in-frame clones, with some not included. This table holds 70,000 to 100,000 clones, 80% found once. CDR3 length equals 13 residues. The V end was cut by 0 bases, the J end by 3 bases, with 5 bases between. Germline values: CDR1 SNHLY, CDR2 FYNNEI. This receptor was taken from a man between 45 and 60 years old in good health and CMV-seropositive. The chain couples TRBV2 to TRBJ1-2; D unclear. The sample taken for sequencing was PBMCs. This CDR3 reads CASSEAEDYGYTF. The DNA for the CDR3 is TGTGCCAGCAGTGAAGCGGAGGACTATGGCTACACCTTC.